These T cell receptor beta chains were read from a single sample in a study of identical twins. A single record per CDR3 protein comes from TCRdb applying MiXCR to the 5' RACE reads. The repertoire holds 200,000 to 250,000 distinct CDR3 sequences, with around 6.8% as singletons. The same sample was also studied in work on yellow fever vaccine responses in identical twins.

The sequenced sample consisted of memory (CD45RO+) T cells sorted from blood. The receptor source for this set is a woman between 18 and 29 years old in good health. CDR3s include the opening cysteine and the closing phenylalanine or tryptophan. D genes are given only for firm matches. Size values are once, few and many counts, or a class for expanded clones, and some rows have none.

cdr3_aa | cdr3_nt | clone_size | v_call | d_call | j_call
CATLTRGGSDTQYF | TGTGCCACCCTAACGCGGGGGGGGTCAGATACGCAGTATTTT | few | TRBV6-2/TRBV6-3 | TRBD2 | TRBJ2-3
CASRRGWGEKLFF | TGTGCCAGCAGGAGGGGTTGGGGTGAAAAACTGTTTTTT | few | TRBV6-6 | - | TRBJ1-4
CASSHPRGVYTGELFF | TGTGCCAGCAGCCATCCCCGCGGGGTATACACCGGGGAGCTGTTTTTT | - | TRBV3-1 | - | TRBJ2-2
CASSQDRRGLAEYNEQFF | TGTGCCAGCAGCCAAGACCGGCGAGGGCTAGCGGAGTACAATGAGCAGTTCTTC | many | TRBV14 | TRBD2 | TRBJ2-1
CASSQAFGGGTDTQYF | TGCGCCAGCAGCCAAGCCTTCGGGGGGGGCACAGATACGCAGTATTTT | many | TRBV4-3 | TRBD2 | TRBJ2-3
CASSQQTSGGVYEQYF | TGCGCCAGCAGCCAACAAACTAGCGGGGGAGTCTACGAGCAGTACTTC | - | TRBV4-1 | TRBD2 | TRBJ2-7
CSARGREEYEQYF | TGCAGTGCTAGAGGGAGAGAAGAATACGAGCAGTACTTC | - | TRBV20-1 | - | TRBJ2-7
CASSRPGRNTEAFF | TGTGCCAGCAGCCGGCCCGGCAGGAACACTGAAGCTTTCTTT | many | TRBV12-3/TRBV12-4 | - | TRBJ1-1
CASSLTASGANVLTF | TGTGCCAGCAGTTTAACGGCCTCTGGGGCCAACGTCCTGACTTTC | few | TRBV28 | - | TRBJ2-6
CASSLILTGTGATEAFF | TGCGCCAGCAGCTTGATACTAACCGGGACAGGGGCCACTGAAGCTTTCTTT | few | TRBV5-1 | TRBD1 | TRBJ1-1
CASRPTSVSYNEQFF | TGCGCCAGCCGCCCGACTAGCGTCTCCTACAATGAGCAGTTCTTC | few | TRBV5-1 | TRBD2 | TRBJ2-1
CASSLGPPGQGMNGEQFF | TGTGCCAGCAGCTTAGGGCCCCCGGGACAGGGTATGAATGGTGAGCAGTTCTTC | - | TRBV7-2 | TRBD1 | TRBJ2-1
CASSQWANEQFF | TGTGCCAGCAGCCAGTGGGCCAATGAGCAGTTCTTC | - | TRBV3-1 | - | TRBJ2-1
CSARDGRAHAKNIQYF | TGCAGTGCTAGAGATGGGAGGGCCCACGCCAAAAACATTCAGTACTTC | few | TRBV20-1 | TRBD2 | TRBJ2-4
CASSEFAVLEQYF | TGTGCCAGCAGTGAGTTCGCGGTGCTCGAGCAGTACTTC | few | TRBV2 | - | TRBJ2-7
CASSWAGSGELFF | TGTGCCAGCAGCTGGGCGGGGTCCGGGGAGCTGTTTTTT | few | TRBV11-1 | - | TRBJ2-2
CSASFSYNEQFF | TGCAGTGCTAGTTTCTCCTACAATGAGCAGTTCTTC | - | TRBV20-1 | - | TRBJ2-1
CASSYSTGQGQETQYF | TGTGCCAGCAGTTACTCGACAGGGCAGGGCCAAGAGACCCAGTACTTC | many | TRBV6-5 | TRBD1 | TRBJ2-5
CSAPQSRGTDTQYF | TGCAGTGCCCCCCAAAGCCGGGGGACAGATACGCAGTATTTT | many | TRBV20-1 | - | TRBJ2-3
CASSTGTGEGNIQYF | TGCGCCAGCAGCACCGGGACAGGGGAAGGAAACATTCAGTACTTC | many | TRBV4-3 | TRBD1 | TRBJ2-4
CASSLAGGGISTEAFF | TGCGCCAGCAGCTTGGCCGGCGGGGGGATATCGACTGAAGCTTTCTTT | many | TRBV5-1 | - | TRBJ1-1
CASNKMTGGFLDADTQYF | TGTGCCAGCAACAAAATGACTGGGGGGTTTCTTGATGCAGATACGCAGTATTTT | many | TRBV11-2 | - | TRBJ2-3